The 11 T cell receptor beta chains given below trace back to one sample, sequenced in a study of blood T cells in healthy people across ages. A J-beta primer mix and a sample-barcoded 5' primer were used in a second PCR of about 7 to 11 cycles. TCRdb re-analysed the 5' RACE reads in MiXCR, keeping a single row per CDR3 protein. The sample yields some 700,000 distinct CDR3 sequences, approximately 43% seen once. The sample consisted of blood. These receptors originate from a woman aged 60-75 years in good health.

A remark on this clonotype: This could be a read error, since a much larger clone is one nucleotide away. This chain uses TRBV4-1 with TRBJ2-7; a possible D gene is TRBD1 (6 bases). The CDR3 has 14 amino acids. Germline V gene lookup returns CDR1 MGHRA and CDR2 YSYEKL. Trimming removed 4 bases from V and 10 bases from J, with 20 bases in between. This CDR3 is CASSPGTLQEAQYF. For the CDR3, the DNA is TGCGCCAGCAGCCCAGGGACACTTCAAGAGGCCCAGTACTTC.

This chain uses TRBV7-2 with TRBJ2-4; D is unclear. The DNA end is a closer match to TRBJ2-7, so the J assignment may be wrong. Germline lookup yields CDR1 SGHTA and CDR2 FQGNSA. The CDR3 contains 16 residues. DNA for the CDR3: TGTGCCAGCAGCGCCGTGCCGGACCAGGTCGCCTACGAGCAGTACTTC. This codes for CASSAVPDQVAYEQYF.

This clonotype was recorded only once. The CDR3 nucleotides read TGTGCCAGCAGTGAAGAACTCGGGGGAGAGCAGTACTTC. This encodes CASSEELGGEQYF. This chain links TRBV6-1 with TRBJ2-5, with a weak D call TRBD2 (6 bases). The length of the CDR3 is 13 residues. Deletions cut 1 base from V and 11 bases from J, with 14 bases between. CDR1 MNHNS and CDR2 SASEGT come from the germline V gene.

V is TRBV27 and J is TRBJ2-5; TRBD2 is a possible D gene (6 bases). Trimming cost V 1 base and J 11 bases, with 17 bases left between them. Germline CDR1 reads MNHEY; CDR2 reads SMNVEV (reference sequence). The CDR3 is made up of 14 amino acids. CDR3 sequence: CASSLWQGGNEQYF. CDR3 nucleotide sequence: TGTGCCAGCAGTTTATGGCAGGGAGGCAATGAGCAGTACTTC.

The chain has TRBV3-1 and TRBJ2-2, with 10 positions matching TRBD2. The CDR3 is made up of 17 amino acids. Germline CDR1 LGHDT, CDR2 YNNKEL (reference sequence). Losses at the gene ends were 4 bases for V and 5 bases for J; bases not matched to a gene: 10. The CDR3 loop is CASSPPLAGVMTGELFF. CDR3 bases: TGTGCCAGCAGCCCCCCCCTAGCGGGGGTCATGACCGGGGAGCTGTTTTTT.

This chain connects TRBV7-2 to TRBJ2-7, with 8 bases fitting TRBD1. Gene TRBJ2-5 matches the end of the DNA better, so the J call may be wrong. CDR3 length equals 15 residues. Germline-derived CDR1 and CDR2 are SGHTA and FQGNSA. The CDR3 DNA sequence: TGTACCAGCAGCTCCATGACAGGGGCGGGAGAGACCCAGTACTTC. Protein: CTSSSMTGAGETQYF.

The sample holds a few counts of this clonotype. The chain recombines TRBV20-1 with TRBJ2-1; a weak D match, TRBD2 (6 bases). Trimming removed 3 bases from V and 8 bases from J, with 17 bases in between. CDR1 and CDR2 (germline): DFQATT, SNEGSKA (reference sequence). The CDR3 length is 14 residues. The CDR3 coding sequence is TGCAGTGCTAGGGTTCGGAGGGCCCGCGATGAGCAGTTCTTC. Translating gives CSARVRRARDEQFF.

V is TRBV4-1 and J is TRBJ2-4; 10 nucleotides line up with TRBD2. CDR3 length: 15 amino acids. In germline, CDR1 is MGHRA, CDR2 YSYEKL. V lost 4 bases to trimming and J lost 1 base; unmatched junction nucleotides: 1. DNA for the CDR3: TGCGCCAGCAGCCCGACTAGCGGGGCCAAAAACATTCAGTACTTC. Its translation is CASSPTSGAKNIQYF.

The CDR3 region is CASVRGHGYTF. Here the CDR3 DNA reads TGTGCCAGCGTAAGGGGTCATGGCTACACCTTC. V and J are TRBV28 and TRBJ1-2, with D perhaps TRBD1 (5 bases). Germline lookup yields CDR1 MDHEN and CDR2 SYDVKM. V shed 8 bases and J shed 6 bases, with 10 bases lying between them. The CDR3 sequence is 11 residues long.

This chain joins TRBV14 and TRBJ2-5, with a possible D match to TRBD1 (6 bases). The CDR3 is 12 amino acids. The ends were cut back, 0 bases at V and 13 bases at J, with 12 bases in the middle. Germline lookup yields CDR1 SGHDN and CDR2 FVKESK. The CDR3 sequence is CASSQDPRGLYF. The CDR3, as DNA: TGTGCCAGCAGCCAAGATCCCAGGGGTTTGTACTTC.

Note on this clonotype: With a much larger clone just one base away, this may be a read error. V is TRBV3-1 and J is TRBJ2-7; D not certain. Germline V gene data show CDR1 as LGHDT and CDR2 as YNNKEL (reference sequence). Trimming left V 3 bases short and J 1 base short, with 4 bases between. CDR3 length equals 12 residues. The CDR3 DNA reads TGTGCCAGCAGCCAGAGATCCTACGAGCAGTACTTC. Encoded protein: CASSQRSYEQYF.